This TCR beta chain is from a study of regulatory T cells in long-lasting Graves disease (dated by TCRdb to about 2021). Study-level background: In the newly diagnosed Graves' disease group, patients had been taking antithyroid drugs for less than 3 months. Persistent Graves' disease patients were compared with newly diagnosed Graves' disease patients by peripheral blood TCR sequencing and RNA sequencing. The study was conducted in China and was registered as a clinical trial. TCR sequencing covered 13 persistent and around 20 newly diagnosed Graves' disease patients, some 33 samples in total. Overall study results and their limits: Persistent patients shared more public clonotypes among themselves (2,741) than newly diagnosed patients did (roughly 910). Sequencing and analysis were limited to the TCR beta chain. Compared with newly diagnosed patients, patients with persistent Graves' disease had lower TCR Shannon entropy and fewer highly expanded clones, which suggests clonal expansion. Preferential use of TRBV28, TRBJ1-2 and TRBJ2-5 was observed in persistent disease, whereas TRBV20-1 and TRBJ2-1 were favored in newly diagnosed disease. Only peripheral blood was studied, because thyroid tissue, the primary lesion, was inaccessible. The authors noted that the small sample size was a limitation that may lower accuracy.

The method behind the library was multiplex PCR. Sequenced using an Illumina HiSeq 4000. TCR beta libraries were built with iRepertoire HTBI primers and Arm-PCR amplification of CDR3 regions. PCR products were gel purified before sequencing. Concerning the study's data processing: Gene usage analysis of CDR3 amino acid clonotypes used the 55 to 80 TRBV and about 14 TRBJ segments found across samples. COPE and FqMerger were used to merge the filtered high-quality paired reads into contigs. BLAST was used to align contigs to IMGT TRBV, TRBD and TRBJ reference genes, and CDR3 was defined according to IMGT. Highly expanded clones were defined as clonotypes with a frequency above 0.1%. Shannon entropy served as the measure of repertoire diversity, while the Gini coefficient captured V-J evenness. Public clonotypes were defined as clonotypes shared by more than one individual. TCRdb reprocessed the public reads (quality trimming at Q25 with fastp, clone calling with MiXCR) and kept in-frame beta chains. Every entry covers one CDR3 protein and lists the most common genes and DNA from its rows. The V and J calls and clone size come from TCRdb's table, not from the authors' own analysis. This sample has over 450,000 distinct CDR3 sequences in its table, and around 13% of those were observed once. The ten largest clonotypes hold 7.5% to 9% of the sample.

As regards this clonotype: Its antigen is not yet known. This may come from a read error, since a much larger clone is one base off.

The CDR3 spans 16 residues, from the cysteine through the phenylalanine. The read is trimmed to its CDR3 DNA, 48 bases read in frame from base 1. CDR1 and CDR2 are read off the germline V gene as SGHTA and FQGNSA. What this sample's time point label stands for: newly diagnosed GD, antithyroid drugs for less than 3 months. RNA was extracted from PBMCs in TRIzol for both TCR sequencing and RNA sequencing. The diagnosis of Graves' disease followed American Thyroid Association guidelines. Patients were recruited from an endocrinology department in Xi'an, China. Each patient gave approximately 8.8 milliliters of peripheral blood, collected in an EDTA anticoagulant tube. Ficoll Paque Plus density gradient separation was used to isolate PBMCs, and no additional T cell sorting was done. RNA quality was checked with an Agilent 2100 Bioanalyzer and agarose gel, and concentration with a NanoDrop 2000. These data were likewise used in another study, on T cells in Graves' hyperthyroidism and ophthalmopathy. As described in the second report: Graves' hyperthyroidism was defined as stable when no progression to ophthalmopathy occurred over 18 months of follow-up. Hyperthyroidism patients were aged 18 to 65 years and newly diagnosed, with disease duration of less than 2 months. Any patient with an uncontrolled infection, another autoimmune disease, pregnancy or lactation was excluded. Diagnoses were based on clinical symptoms, serum thyroxine and TRAb, thyroid ultrasound and orbital computed tomography. A first-round RT-PCR of the TCR CDR3 used the HTBI primer set with the Qiagen OneStep RT-PCR kit. Most expanded thyroid clonotypes (frequency above 0.001) were also found in blood, which suggests that blood repertoires may mirror thyroid immune responses. A model built on a 13 V-J signature distinguished ophthalmopathy from stable hyperthyroidism, reaching 87.88% sensitivity and about 81% specificity in cross-validation and 80%/75% in testing. In validation, progression to ophthalmopathy was predicted by the model with 55% to 71% sensitivity and 72.22% specificity, a median of roughly 6 months before onset. To identify TCR V-J signatures that set the groups apart, the researchers used a discovery cohort of about a hundred patients, made up of 43 with Graves' ophthalmopathy and about 59 with stable Graves' hyperthyroidism. Prospective prediction of ophthalmopathy was tested in an independent validation cohort of some 19 hyperthyroidism patients and 17 patients who later progressed to ophthalmopathy. The 75 to 100 discovery patients were divided at random into training and test sets in a 7:3 ratio. In six Graves' hyperthyroidism patients, the study also compared T-cell repertoires from thyroid tissue with T-cell repertoires from blood. Following sampling, methimazole starting at 30 mg daily was given to hyperthyroidism patients, and high-dose intravenous methylprednisolone was given to ophthalmopathy patients. The libraries were constructed in a second round of multiplex PCR and then size-selected and purified. Sequencing of the libraries was done on an Illumina HiSeq2000 using paired-end 100 bp reads. SOAPnuke was used to process the raw data, removing reads that contained adapters or uncalled bases, had a mean Phred below 15, or lacked an exact match to the constant primer or identifier. High-quality paired reads were merged with COPE v1.2.5, and unique nucleotide sequences were defined as clonotypes. Clonotypes were aligned to IMGT TRBV, TRBD and TRBJ reference segments using MiTCR v1.1. Analysis was restricted to V-J combinations with a frequency above 0.0001, which covered roughly 99% of repertoires. A TCS score was defined as the ratio of F50 (clonal expansion) to E x V (chaos), with BLOSUM62-based TCRdist applied between CDR3 peptides within each V-J. Welch's t-statistics and random forest reduced roughly 500 V-J features to about 13, which were used in a naive Bayes classifier (R e1071). No statistical method was used to set the sample size in advance, and investigators knew the group allocation. According to the paper, TCR Vbeta CDR3 sequencing was carried out on 120 to 150 peripheral blood samples, which came from over 40 ophthalmopathy, approximately 72 hyperthyroidism and about 17 progressor patients.

Here the chain combines TRBV7-2 and TRBJ2-7, with 13 bases matching TRBD2. This material consisted of peripheral blood mononuclear cells (PBMCs), taken at new diagnosis, from a patient treated with antithyroid drugs. The sequence came from a woman aged 25 to 39 with Graves disease. Donor details come from another sample of the same person, matched by shared clones. The bases are TGTGTCAGCAGCTCCAGGACTAGCGGGAGCCCCAACGAGCAGTACTTC. This gives the protein CVSSSRTSGSPNEQYF.